The present entry profiles one T cell receptor beta chain with its context. The data were taken from a study of control samples from healthy donors and cancer patients. Produced via immunoSEQ multiplex PCR; TCRdb's table is partial and in-frame only. Of about 84,000 clones listed, roughly 91% were seen once; the top ten hold about a sixth. Germline V gene data show CDR1 as MGHRA and CDR2 as YSYEKL. The CDR3 has 18 amino acids. Trimming removed 4 bases from V and 2 bases from J, with 23 bases in between. Sequenced: blood. The receptor was derived from a man aged 30 to 39 in good health. The rearrangement uses TRBV4-1 and TRBJ1-2; D is unresolved. CDR3 protein: CASSPRKFESLANYGYTF. As DNA, the CDR3 is TGCGCCAGCAGCCCTAGAAAGTTTGAATCGTTAGCAAACTATGGCTACACCTTC.